This TCR beta chain was observed in a study of cytomegalovirus exposure and HLA in healthy donors. Findings of the study overall: Later analysis showed most CMV-associated TCR beta chains appearing HLA-restricted. Accounts indicate the classifier identified cytomegalovirus status with strong specificity and sensitivity.

This clone was recorded only once. No antigen is known for it. The CDR3 totals 15 residues. V gave up 1 base and J gave up 2 bases; unmatched junction bases: 4. Germline-derived CDR1 and CDR2 are SGHNT and YYREEE (reference sequence). Researchers ran the PCR with 60 Vbeta and 13 Jbeta primers. Using immunoSEQ multiplex PCR, the repertoire was profiled, and TCRdb retains in-frame clones only, with some absent. Here the sample spans under 200,000 clones, roughly 85% being singletons. The sequenced sample consisted of PBMCs. The chain recombines TRBV5-4 with TRBJ2-3, with 7 positions matching TRBD2. This receptor was obtained from a man aged 18 to 30 in good health and CMV-seropositive. The CDR3 DNA is TGTGCCAGCAGCTTGACCGGGGGGAACACAGATACGCAGTATTTT. Amino acids: CASSLTGGNTDTQYF.